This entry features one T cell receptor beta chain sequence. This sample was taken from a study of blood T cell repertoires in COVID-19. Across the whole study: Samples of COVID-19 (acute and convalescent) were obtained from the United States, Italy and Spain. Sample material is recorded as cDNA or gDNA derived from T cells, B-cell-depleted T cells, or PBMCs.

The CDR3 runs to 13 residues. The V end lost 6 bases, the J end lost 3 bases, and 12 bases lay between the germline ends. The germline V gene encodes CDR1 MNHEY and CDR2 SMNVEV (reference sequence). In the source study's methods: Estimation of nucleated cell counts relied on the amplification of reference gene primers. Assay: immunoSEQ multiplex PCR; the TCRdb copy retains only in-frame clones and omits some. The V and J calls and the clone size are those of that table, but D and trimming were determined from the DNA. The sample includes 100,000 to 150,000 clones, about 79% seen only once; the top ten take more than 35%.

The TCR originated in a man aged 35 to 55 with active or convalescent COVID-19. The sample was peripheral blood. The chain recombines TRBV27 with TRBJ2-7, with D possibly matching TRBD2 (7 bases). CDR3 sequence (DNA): TGTGCCAGCAGGGGGGCGGGAGTCTACGAGCAGTACTTC. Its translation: CASRGAGVYEQYF.